This TCR beta chain was sequenced during a study of blood T cells in healthy people across ages. Overall study context: Per every two T cells, about one barcoded beta molecule was captured by template switching. Whole-study results and caveats: The unknown donor CMV status may have confounded expanded clonotype changes. Both naive CD4+ cell counts and diversity were greater in long-lived donors than in aged donors.

For the second PCR, which ran for about 6 to 11 cycles, a sample-barcoded 5' primer and a J-beta primer mix were used. Each cDNA molecule received a tag from a template-switch adaptor that had 12 random nucleotides. Each CDR3 protein gets one entry after TCRdb re-called the 5' RACE reads with MiXCR. In the table there are roughly 1.5 million distinct CDR3 sequences, around 40% of which are singletons. Concerning this clonotype: The antigen is undetermined.

The CDR3 extends over 11 amino acids. The V end lost 8 bases, the J end lost 7 bases, and 8 bases lay between the germline ends. Looked up from germline, CDR1 is SEHNR and CDR2 is FQNEAQ (reference sequence). This receptor was identified in a young woman in good health. Sequences were obtained from blood. This sequence joins TRBV7-9 and TRBJ1-4; D remains unclear. CDR3 protein: CASGRGEKLFF. DNA of the CDR3: TGTGCCAGCGGACGGGGTGAAAAACTGTTTTTT.